This record covers a single T cell receptor beta chain. Its cognate antigen is unknown. These data come from a study of Graves' ophthalmopathy and Graves' hyperthyroidism. Findings of the study overall: With a specificity of roughly 72% and a sensitivity of 70% to 71%, the model predicted ophthalmopathy progression.

The study amplified TCR beta CDR3 regions using RNA transcripts. The library came from an HTBI-primed first-round RT-PCR and a second-round multiplex PCR. A single record per CDR3 protein comes from TCRdb applying MiXCR to the multiplex PCR reads. The sample holds around 1.1 million distinct CDR3 sequences; about 36% are singletons and the top ten take roughly 11%. The sequence derives from an adult man with Graves' hyperthyroidism. The sequencing sample was made of peripheral blood or thyroid tissue (not recorded which).

CDR3 protein: CASSISGVGTEAFF. Here the CDR3 DNA reads TGTGCCAGCAGCATATCAGGAGTCGGCACTGAAGCTTTCTTT. This chain connects TRBV9 to TRBJ1-1, with unresolved D. V lost 4 bases, J lost 4 bases, and 14 bases lay in between. The CDR3 has 14 amino acids. The V gene's germline CDR1 is SGDLS and CDR2 YYNGEE.